A single sample gave rise to the 9 T cell receptor beta chains below, sequenced in a study of T cell clonality in common variable immunodeficiency. The data were produced by immunoSEQ multiplex PCR, yet TCRdb's version contains in-frame clones alone and is incomplete. The profile covers 30,000 to 35,000 clones, none occurring a single time. The sequenced sample consisted of peripheral blood mononuclear cells. Receptor source: a person between 18 and 75 years old in good health.

In its sample, this clone was seen many times. Read coverage stops 3 residues before the CDR3 terminus; the germline J gene supplies the remainder. The chain is built from TRBV30 and TRBJ1-1; weak D call: TRBD1 (6 bases). The CDR3 is 14 amino acids. In germline, CDR1 is GTSNPN, CDR2 SVGIG (reference sequence). V was trimmed by 6 bases and J by 5 bases, leaving 19 bases between them. The CDR3 sequence: CACLRGGVGTEAFF. Incomplete CDR3 DNA: TGTGCCTGCCTTCGAGGGGGGGTAGGTACTGAA. Full variable domain (missing parts from reference TRBV30 and TRBJ1-1): SQTIHQWPATLVQPVGSPLSLECTVEGTSNPNLYWYRQAAGRGLQLLFYSVGIGQISSEVPQNLSASRPQDRQFILSSKKLLLSDSGFYLCACLRGGVGTEAFFGQGTRLTVV.

This clone has more than one count but fewer than ten. The CDR3 here is CASSPPLGGPGNTEAFF. The CDR3 DNA, read in part, is TGTGCCAGCTCACCACCGTTAGGCGGCCCTGGGAACACTGAA. The J gene is TRBJ1-1, the V gene TRBV18, with D unclear. The observed sequence ends 3 residues before the CDR3 terminus, with the missing tail filled in from the germline J gene. Trimming took 0 bases from V and 1 from J, leaving 15 bases between them. This CDR3 region has 17 residues. Germline V gives CDR1 KGHSH, CDR2 LQKENI.

Ten or more counts support this clone. The missing CDR3 end, 3 residues past where the read stops, is filled in from the germline J gene. This chain links TRBV29-1 with TRBJ2-5; 7 bases match TRBD2. V dropped 5 bases and J dropped 2; count of bases not matched to a gene: 2. The germline gives CDR1 SQVTM, CDR2 ANQGSEA. There are 12 residues in the CDR3. This CDR3 reads CSVRGGQETQYF. The sequenced part of the CDR3 DNA is TGCAGCGTTCGGGGAGGGCAAGAGACC.

This clone was observed at least ten times. The CDR3 is cut off 3 residues early in the read; its end comes from the germline J gene. The chain combines TRBV12-3 or TRBV12-4 with TRBJ1-4; tentative D call: TRBD1 (6 bases). The CDR3 consists of 17 residues. Trimming stripped 6 bases from V and 2 bases from J, with 19 bases between. The CDR3 DNA, read in part, is TGTGCCAGCAGCCCCGAGGGGGGGGAGGGGACTAATGAAAAA. It is translated as CASSPEGGEGTNEK. The full-length CDR3 reads as CASSPEGGEGTNEKLFF.

This clone was found a few times. The CDR3 protein is CASSDQGAIYGYTF. CDR3 DNA (partial): TGTGCCAGCAGTGACCAGGGGGCGATCTATGGC. This chain uses TRBV6-1 with TRBJ1-2, with 8 bases identical to TRBD1. The missing CDR3 end, 3 residues past where the read stops, is filled in from the germline J gene. Germline CDR1 is MNHNS and CDR2 is SASEGT. The CDR3 is 14 residues long. The V gene end was trimmed by 3 bases and the J gene end by 4 bases; junction bases not matched to a gene: 4.

Notes on this clone: Coverage ceases 3 residues before the CDR3 finishes, and the germline J gene fills in the end. V usage is TRBV19 and J usage is TRBJ2-7; 10 nucleotides line up with TRBD2. The CDR3 is 13 amino acids. The V and J ends lost 5 bases and 4 bases, in that order; junction bases with no gene match: 2. Germline V gene sequence: CDR1 LNHDA, CDR2 SQIVND (reference sequence). The CDR3 region is CASSSSGSYEQYF. Partial CDR3 DNA: TGTGCCAGTAGTTCTAGCGGGAGTTACGAG.

This clone was recorded many times. The read terminates 3 residues before the CDR3 end, so the remaining end is supplied by the germline J gene. This chain links TRBV5-1 with TRBJ1-2; 7 bases match TRBD1. CDR1 SGHRS and CDR2 YFSETQ come from the germline V gene. There are 13 residues in the CDR3. Trimming at V came to 0 bases and at J to 7 bases, leaving 3 bases not matched to a gene. Incomplete CDR3 DNA: TGCGCCAGCAGCTTGGGGACAGGCCCTGGC. Its protein is CASSLGTGPG. The full CDR3 is CASSLGTGPGYTF. Full variable domain (remainder filled in from reference TRBV5-1 and TRBJ1-2): KAGVTQTPRYLIKTRGQQVTLSCSPISGHRSVSWYQQTPGQGLQFLFEYFSETQRNKGNFPGRFSGRQFSNSRSEMNVSTLELGDSALYLCASSLGTGPGYTFGSGTRLTVV.

Regarding this clone: The read ends 3 residues before the CDR3 terminus; that terminus is restored from the germline J gene. This chain connects TRBV7-9 to TRBJ2-1; unclear D gene. The length of the CDR3 is 13 residues. CDR1 is SEHNR and CDR2 is FQNEAQ in the germline V gene (reference sequence). V was cut by 1 base and J by 6 bases, with 7 bases left in between. The DNA read from the CDR3 is TGTGCCAGCAGCTTAGTACCGGGCAATGAG. This sequence encodes CASSLVPGNE. The full CDR3 is CASSLVPGNEQFF.

In its sample, this clone was seen many times. Read data end 3 residues before the CDR3 end; the end is taken from the germline J gene. This chain links TRBV6-1 with TRBJ2-3, with D maybe TRBD2 (5 bases). V was shortened by 1 base and J by 6 bases, with 11 bases between the two germline ends. The CDR3 has 14 amino acids. CDR1 and CDR2 from the germline V gene are MNHNS and SASEGT. CDR3 sequence reads: CASSEGAGLDTQYF. The CDR3 bases that were read are TGTGCCAGCAGTGAAGGGGCTGGACTGGATACG.